This T cell receptor (beta chain) is from a study of beta chain features in type 1 diabetes. Every donor provided one heparinised blood draw, which averaged approximately 120 mL. This CDR3 comprises 15 residues. Trimming shortened V by 2 bases and J by 4 bases, and 13 bases separated the two germline ends. Germline V gene data show CDR1 as MGHDK and CDR2 as SYGVNS. TCRB transcripts that were expressed got sequenced, as all of the isolated RNA had been reverse transcribed. Clones were sequenced by immunoSEQ multiplex PCR, and TCRdb holds only the in-frame ones, with some missing. The repertoire holds 850,000 to 900,000 clones, with roughly 16% as singletons. This clone was seen more than once but under ten times. The antigen is undetermined. Study results and limitations: Because the template was cDNA, high-expressing cells might be over-represented. Patients with Type 1 diabetes showed moderately but significantly shorter TCRB CDR3s in all four CD4+ subsets.

This receptor was identified in a woman aged 18-29 years in good health. The chain carries TRBV25-1 and TRBJ2-3; D is ambiguous. Input material: naive CD4+ T cells from blood. The CDR3 DNA reads TGTGCCAGCAGTGAAAGTGGTCGTGGCGCAGATACGCAGTATTTT. Translation: CASSESGRGADTQYF.